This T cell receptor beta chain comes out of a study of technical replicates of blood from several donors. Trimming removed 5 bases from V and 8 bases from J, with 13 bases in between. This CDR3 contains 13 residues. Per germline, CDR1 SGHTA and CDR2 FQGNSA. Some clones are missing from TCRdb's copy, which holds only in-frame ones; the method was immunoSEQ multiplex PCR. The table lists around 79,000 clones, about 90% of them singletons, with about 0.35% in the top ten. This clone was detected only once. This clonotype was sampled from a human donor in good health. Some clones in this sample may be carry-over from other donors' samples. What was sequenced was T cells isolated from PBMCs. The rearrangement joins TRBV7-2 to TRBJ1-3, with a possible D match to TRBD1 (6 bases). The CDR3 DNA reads TGTGCCAGCAGCCTACAGGGCTTAGACACCATATATTTT. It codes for CASSLQGLDTIYF.